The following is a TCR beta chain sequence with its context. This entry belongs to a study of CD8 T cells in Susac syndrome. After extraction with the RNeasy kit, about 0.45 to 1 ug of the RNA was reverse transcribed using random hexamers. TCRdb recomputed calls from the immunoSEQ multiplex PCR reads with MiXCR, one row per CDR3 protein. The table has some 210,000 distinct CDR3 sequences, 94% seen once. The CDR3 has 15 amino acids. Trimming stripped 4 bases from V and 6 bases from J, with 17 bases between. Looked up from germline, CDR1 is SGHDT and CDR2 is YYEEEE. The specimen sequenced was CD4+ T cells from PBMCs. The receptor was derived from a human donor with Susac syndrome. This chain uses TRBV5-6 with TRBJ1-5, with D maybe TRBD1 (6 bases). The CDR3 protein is CASSMTGQRTQPQHF. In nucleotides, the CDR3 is TGTGCCAGCAGCATGACCGGACAGCGGACTCAGCCCCAGCATTTT.